This entry lists 27 T cell receptor beta chains sequenced from one sample in a study of cytomegalovirus exposure and HLA in healthy donors. PCR was performed using 60 Vbeta and 13 Jbeta primers. Here immunoSEQ multiplex PCR was the method, and the copy in TCRdb shows in-frame clones only, minus some. The sample consists of approximately 150,000 clones, approximately 68% of them appearing once. The sample consisted of PBMCs. The source is a man aged 35 to 55 in good health and CMV-seronegative.

The chain carries TRBV15 and TRBJ1-1, with TRBD1 matching over 8 bases. The germline V gene encodes CDR1 LNHNV and CDR2 YYDKDF (reference sequence). V lost 4 bases and J lost 4; bases outside the gene matches: 8. This CDR3 region has 15 residues. CDR3 bases: TGTGCCACCAGCATCCGACAGGGGACGGGCACTGAAGCTTTCTTT. As protein: CATSIRQGTGTEAFF.

Only a few counts were recorded for this clone. This chain connects TRBV9 to TRBJ2-1; 8 bases fit TRBD2. Germline CDR1 is SGDLS and CDR2 is YYNGEE. With V trimmed by 0 bases and J by 2 bases, 1 base remained unmatched. The CDR3 has 15 residues. CDR3 DNA sequence: TGTGCCAGCAGCGTAGAACTAGCGGCCTACAATGAGCAGTTCTTC. It is translated as CASSVELAAYNEQFF. Drawing the rest from reference TRBV9 and TRBJ2-1, the complete variable domain is DSGVTQTPKHLITATGQRVTLRCSPRSGDLSVYWYQQSLDQGLQFLIQYYNGEERAKGNILERFSAQQFPDLHSELNLSSLELGDSALYFCASSVELAAYNEQFFGPGTRLTVL.

CDR3 nucleotide sequence: TGCGCCAGCAGGTTCCTAGCGGGGGTTTCCAATGAGCAGTTCTTC. Amino acid sequence: CASRFLAGVSNEQFF. The chain couples TRBV4-1 to TRBJ2-1; 10 bases fit TRBD2. The CDR3 is made up of 15 amino acids. The germline V gene has CDR1 MGHRA and CDR2 YSYEKL. Unmatched junction bases numbered 8, after V lost 6 bases and J lost 6 bases.

V is TRBV5-4 and J is TRBJ2-1, with TRBD2 identical over 8 bases. CDR1 is SGHNT, CDR2 YYREEE, per germline (reference sequence). The CDR3 length is 17 residues. V trimming: 0 bases; J trimming: 4 bases; junction bases outside the gene matches: 9. The CDR3 loop reads CASSLGGGRSSYNEQFF. CDR3 DNA: TGTGCCAGCAGCTTGGGAGGCGGGAGGTCAAGTTACAATGAGCAGTTCTTC.

The chain links TRBV5-1 to TRBJ2-7, with D possibly being TRBD2 (6 bases). The CDR3 loop spans 17 amino acids. Germline CDR1 SGHRS, CDR2 YFSETQ. V was cut by 4 bases and J by 0 bases, with 20 bases left in between. In nucleotides, the CDR3 is TGCGCCAGCAGCCCAAAGTTCAGCGGGCCGAGCTCCTACGAGCAGTACTTC. It yields the protein CASSPKFSGPSSYEQYF. The whole variable domain, filled in from reference TRBV5-1 and TRBJ2-7, reads KAGVTQTPRYLIKTRGQQVTLSCSPISGHRSVSWYQQTPGQGLQFLFEYFSETQRNKGNFPGRFSGRQFSNSRSEMNVSTLELGDSALYLCASSPKFSGPSSYEQYFGPGTRLTVT.

V usage is TRBV7-8 and J usage is TRBJ2-7, with D maybe TRBD1 (5 bases). The CDR3 length is 14 residues. The germline V gene encodes CDR1 SGHVS and CDR2 FQNEAQ. The V end lost 1 base, the J end lost 3 bases, and 10 bases lay between the germline ends. CDR3 nucleotides: TGTGCCAGCAGCTTAGTGGGTCAGGGCTACGAGCAGTACTTC. This sequence encodes CASSLVGQGYEQYF. Based on the CDR3 plus reference TRBV7-8 and TRBJ2-7, the full variable domain is GAGVSQSPRYKVAKRGQDVALRCDPISGHVSLFWYQQALGQGPEFLTYFQNEAQLDKSGLPSDRFFAERPEGSVSTLKIQRTQQEDSAVYLCASSLVGQGYEQYFGPGTRLTVT.

The chain uses TRBV28 and TRBJ2-7, with a weak D call TRBD1 (5 bases). This CDR3 has 15 amino acids. Per the germline V gene, CDR1 is MDHEN and CDR2 is SYDVKM. Deletions cut 3 bases from V and 1 base from J, with 13 bases between. For the CDR3, the DNA is TGTGCCAGCAGTTTGTACAGGTTCAAATCCTACGAGCAGTACTTC. This encodes CASSLYRFKSYEQYF.

This clone occurred once. The chain uses TRBV5-4 and TRBJ2-3; 12 bases line up with TRBD2. CDR1 is SGHNT, CDR2 YYREEE, per germline (reference sequence). With 4 bases clipped from V and 4 bases from J, the junction kept 16 bases outside the gene matches. The CDR3 consists of 19 residues. The CDR3 is CASSRGLAGNSPMADTQYF. The DNA for the CDR3 is TGTGCCAGCAGCCGCGGACTAGCGGGAAATTCCCCTATGGCAGATACGCAGTATTTT.

The chain links TRBV6-1 to TRBJ1-4; D not resolved. V was shortened by 7 bases and J by 0 bases, with 9 bases between the two germline ends. This CDR3 is 14 amino acids long. The germline gives CDR1 MNHNS, CDR2 SASEGT. In DNA, the CDR3 is TGTGCCAGCAACGGCGGAGCAACTAATGAAAAACTGTTTTTT. Encoded protein: CASNGGATNEKLFF.

The chain carries TRBV7-2 and TRBJ2-7; 11 bases match TRBD2. Trimming took 4 bases from V and 9 from J; bases not matched to a gene: 17. CDR3 length equals 17 residues. Germline CDR1 and CDR2: SGHTA and FQGNSA. CDR3 bases: TGTGCCAGCAGCTCAACCCTCGGGACTAGCGGCCTCGGGGTGCAGTACTTC. Amino acids: CASSSTLGTSGLGVQYF. The variable domain in full, with the rest retrieved from reference TRBV7-2 and TRBJ2-7, is GAGVSQSPSNKVTEKGKDVELRCDPISGHTALYWYRQSLGQGLEFLIYFQGNSAPDKSGLPSDRFSAERTGGSVSTLTIQRTQQEDSAVYLCASSSTLGTSGLGVQYFGPGTRLTVT.

The chain employs TRBV7-9 and TRBJ1-1, with a possible D match to TRBD1 (6 bases). V was trimmed by 1 base and J by 3 bases, leaving 12 bases between them. CDR1 and CDR2 (germline): SEHNR, FQNEAQ (reference sequence). CDR3 size: 15 residues. Written as DNA, the CDR3 is TGTGCCAGCAGCTTAGGGGCAGCAGGGGACACTGAAGCTTTCTTT. As protein: CASSLGAAGDTEAFF.

The gene calls are TRBV10-3 and TRBJ2-5; TRBD2 agrees at 12 bases. This CDR3 comprises 15 residues. The V segment lost 5 bases and the J segment 1 base; nucleotides outside the gene matches: 2. Germline V gene sequence: CDR1 ENHRY, CDR2 SYGVKD. CDR3 amino acids: CAISTSGRTQETQYF. The CDR3 nucleotides are TGTGCCATCAGTACTAGCGGGAGGACCCAAGAGACCCAGTACTTC.

The chain couples TRBV6-6 to TRBJ1-1, with D possibly matching TRBD1 (6 bases). Germline V lookup: CDR1 MNHNY, CDR2 SVGAGI (reference sequence). The CDR3 runs to 14 residues. V dropped 4 bases and J dropped 4 bases, with 13 bases sitting between them. CDR3 in DNA: TGTGCCAGCAGTTCCAGGGGCGGGGGCACTGAAGCTTTCTTT. It specifies CASSSRGGGTEAFF.

The gene calls are TRBV27 and TRBJ1-1; 9 bases line up with TRBD1. The CDR3 totals 15 residues. Trimming cost V 7 bases and J 4 bases; bases outside gene matches: 10. Per the germline V gene, CDR1 is MNHEY and CDR2 is SMNVEV (reference sequence). The CDR3 sequence: CASTPRQGVGTEAFF. The CDR3 DNA sequence: TGTGCCAGCACCCCTAGACAGGGGGTCGGCACTGAAGCTTTCTTT.

The chain couples TRBV10-1 to TRBJ2-7, with 8 bases lining up with TRBD2. The CDR3 has 16 amino acids. The germline gives CDR1 WNHNN, CDR2 SYGVQD (reference sequence). With 0 bases clipped from V and 5 bases from J, the junction kept 9 bases outside the gene matches. The CDR3 DNA sequence: TGCGCCAGCAGTGAGTCGATTCCGGGAGGGCCCCACGAGCAGTACTTC. Translation: CASSESIPGGPHEQYF.

This clone came up once. The chain carries TRBV18 and TRBJ2-1; 12 bases match TRBD2. This CDR3 contains 18 residues. Trimming cost V 1 base and J 7 bases; bases outside gene matches: 11. Germline assignment: CDR1 KGHSH and CDR2 LQKENI. The DNA for the CDR3 is TGTGCCAGCTCACCACGTTTCGCCGGGACTAGCGGGTCGAATGAGCAGTTCTTC. Its protein product is CASSPRFAGTSGSNEQFF.

The V and J genes are TRBV10-3 and TRBJ2-3, with 15 bases aligning to TRBD2. The CDR3 runs to 18 residues. From germline, CDR1 is ENHRY and CDR2 SYGVKD. Germline trimming cut 6 bases from V and 3 bases from J; bases unmatched to any gene: 10. The CDR3 DNA follows: TGTGCCATCAGCCTGGGACTAGCGGGGGGCCCGCCGACAGATACGCAGTATTTT. Translation: CAISLGLAGGPPTDTQYF.

This clone was seen a few times. This chain uses TRBV7-9 with TRBJ2-7; D is perhaps TRBD2 (6 bases). V was clipped by 5 bases and J by 0 bases, with 17 bases between them. Germline CDR1 and CDR2: SEHNR and FQNEAQ (reference sequence). The CDR3 has 16 amino acids. The CDR3 nucleotides read TGTGCCAGCAGCCACCGTCTGGGACTGGACTCCTACGAGCAGTACTTC. It codes for CASSHRLGLDSYEQYF.

The chain has TRBV15 and TRBJ1-1; D perhaps matches TRBD1 (5 bases). V lost 0 bases and J 11 bases, leaving 10 bases between the germline ends. Germline V CDR1 and CDR2: LNHNV, YYDKDF (reference sequence). This CDR3 is 12 amino acids long. In DNA form, the CDR3 reads TGTGCCACCAGCAGAGAGTGGGGGGGGGCTTTCTTT. This sequence encodes CATSREWGGAFF.

CDR3 in amino acids: CSAQGSWTSGGYAQDTQYF. The CDR3 coding sequence is TGCAGCGCCCAGGGGAGCTGGACTAGCGGGGGGTATGCACAAGATACGCAGTATTTT. The chain carries TRBV29-1 and TRBJ2-3, with 14 bases aligning to TRBD2. Germline loops: CDR1 SQVTM, CDR2 ANQGSEA. There are 19 residues in the CDR3. The V gene end was trimmed by 7 bases and the J gene end by 5 bases; junction bases not matched to a gene: 20.

This clone appeared a few times. The chain employs TRBV11-2 and TRBJ2-3, with 7 bases aligning to TRBD2. Germline V gene data show CDR1 as SGHAT and CDR2 as FQNNGV. This CDR3 spans 12 amino acids. V shed 5 bases, J shed 9 bases, and the junction held 5 bases outside the gene matches. The CDR3 region is CASSARGITQYF. CDR3 sequence (DNA): TGTGCCAGCAGCGCGCGGGGGATAACGCAGTATTTT.

The rearrangement joins TRBV15 to TRBJ1-1; D unclear. The CDR3 is 17 residues long. Trimming took 1 base from V and 2 from J, leaving 17 bases between them. The germline V gene encodes CDR1 LNHNV and CDR2 YYDKDF (reference sequence). As DNA, the CDR3 is TGTGCCACCAGCAGAGGATTCGGAGCTTTGGTCAACACTGAAGCTTTCTTT. The encoded protein is CATSRGFGALVNTEAFF.

V usage is TRBV7-2 and J usage is TRBJ2-7; D is possibly TRBD2 (5 bases). Germline loops: CDR1 SGHTA, CDR2 FQGNSA. The V end lost 11 bases, the J end lost 2 bases, and 7 bases lay between the germline ends. There are 10 residues in the CDR3. This CDR3 is CAVGTYEQYF. CDR3 DNA: TGTGCCGTCGGGACCTACGAGCAGTACTTC. The full variable domain, with the rest looked up from reference TRBV7-2 and TRBJ2-7, is GAGVSQSPSNKVTEKGKDVELRCDPISGHTALYWYRQSLGQGLEFLIYFQGNSAPDKSGLPSDRFSAERTGGSVSTLTIQRTQQEDSAVYLCAVGTYEQYFGPGTRLTVT.

The CDR3 reads CASKSLLGQGEDNEQFF. CDR3 nucleotide sequence: TGTGCCAGCAAGAGCCTCCTTGGACAGGGGGAGGACAATGAGCAGTTCTTC. The rearrangement joins TRBV4-2 to TRBJ2-1, with 10 bases matching TRBD1. With V trimmed by 7 bases and J by 5 bases, 14 bases remained unmatched. CDR1 and CDR2 from the germline V gene are LGHNA and YNFKEQ. The CDR3 is 17 amino acids.

The chain combines TRBV9 with TRBJ1-2; 8 bases are shared with TRBD1. Trimming cost V 4 bases and J 3 bases; bases outside gene matches: 8. This CDR3 has 15 amino acids. Germline V gene data show CDR1 as SGDLS and CDR2 as YYNGEE. DNA of the CDR3: TGTGCCAGCAGCCAGGAAATGGACAGGGACTATGGCTACACCTTC. Its protein product is CASSQEMDRDYGYTF.

This chain joins TRBV2 and TRBJ1-2; tentatively, D is TRBD1 (6 bases). CDR1 is SNHLY, CDR2 FYNNEI, per germline. V lost 4 bases and J 5 bases, leaving 11 bases between the germline ends. This CDR3 has 13 amino acids. The chain's CDR3 is CASSAQGEYGYTF. CDR3 in DNA: TGTGCCAGCAGTGCACAGGGAGAGTATGGCTACACCTTC.

This clone was counted only a few times. The chain couples TRBV5-4 to TRBJ1-1; 7 bases agree with TRBD1. CDR1 SGHNT and CDR2 YYREEE come from the germline V gene (reference sequence). V shed 3 bases and J 4 bases; nucleotides not matched to a gene: 6. The CDR3 is 14 residues long. DNA for the CDR3: TGTGCCAGCAGCTCCCAGGGGGGTGGCACTGAAGCTTTCTTT. It is translated as CASSSQGGGTEAFF.